This T cell receptor beta chain was sequenced during a study of Tregs in tolerant kidney transplant recipients. Mixed chimerism was transient after nonmyeloablative marrow transplants from related graft donors. Thawed PBMCs were FACS-sorted into unstimulated CD4+CD25+CD127- regulatory T cells, CD4+CD25- non-regulatory cells, CD4 and CD8 cells. Worth noting for this clone: What it binds is unknown.

General study results and limits: No direct test of biological reproducibility was done here. Changing PCR primers prevented nucleotide comparison between some patients' samples.

The CDR3 runs to 16 residues. Per germline, CDR1 MDHEN and CDR2 SYDVKM. Trimming took 3 bases from V and 3 from J; bases not matched to a gene: 4. The repertoire was sequenced with immunoSEQ multiplex PCR; TCRdb's copy has only in-frame clones and lacks some. The table includes about 55,000 clones, over 80% detected once. The source material was CD8+ T cells from blood (PBMCs), sampled 24 months after the transplant. This TCR came from a human patient who received a combined kidney and bone marrow transplant. Part of the T cell pool may stem from the graft donor. The chain employs TRBV28 and TRBJ2-3; 12 nucleotides match TRBD2. CDR3 protein: CASSLLAGGPTDTQYF. The CDR3 DNA sequence: TGTGCCAGCAGTTTGCTAGCGGGGGGGCCGACAGATACGCAGTATTTT.